This is a list of T cell receptor beta chains from one sample in a study of regulatory T cells in long-lasting Graves disease. TCRdb processed the multiplex PCR reads anew with MiXCR; each CDR3 protein has one entry. The table includes about 340,000 distinct CDR3 sequences, around 20% detected once. The source was peripheral blood mononuclear cells (PBMCs), collected when the disease was refractory, from a patient treated with antithyroid drugs. All receptors derive from a female donor with Graves disease. The CDR3 runs from the conserved cysteine through the conserved F or W. Each record gives: CDR3 DNA, CDR3 protein, clone size, D gene, V gene, J gene. The D gene is left open where the match is weak. Size values are once, few and many counts, or a class for expanded clones, and some rows have none.

TGCGCCAGCAGCTTGGAGCTAGCGCCAACAGAGACCCAGTACTTC	CASSLELAPTETQYF	many	NA	TRBV5-1	TRBJ2-5
TGTGCCAGCAAGTTAGTTTCCTACAATGAGCAGTTCTTC	CASKLVSYNEQFF	NA	NA	TRBV2	TRBJ2-1
TGTGCCAGCAGTTACGTTGGGGGCTTCACTGAAGCTTTCTTT	CASSYVGGFTEAFF	few	NA	TRBV6-2/TRBV6-3	TRBJ1-1
TGTGCCATCCGAGCCTACGAGTACACTGAAGCTTTCTTT	CAIRAYEYTEAFF	NA	NA	TRBV10-3	TRBJ1-1
TGTGCCACCTCGGGGGGTCGTACTGAAGCTTTCTTT	CATSGGRTEAFF	NA	NA	TRBV6-1	TRBJ1-1
TGTGCCAGCAGCCCCAGGGGGGCGAACACTGAAGCTTTCTTT	CASSPRGANTEAFF	many	TRBD1	TRBV7-9	TRBJ1-1
TGTGCCAGCAGTTTCGGCAAGGGCTACGAGCAGTACTTC	CASSFGKGYEQYF	NA	NA	TRBV28	TRBJ2-7
TGTGCCAGCAGTGACGTCTGGGGGAATCAGCCCCAGCATTTT	CASSDVWGNQPQHF	few	NA	TRBV6-1	TRBJ1-5
TGTGCCAGCAGTACCAAGACGGGCTCCTACGAGCAGTACTTC	CASSTKTGSYEQYF	NA	NA	TRBV27	TRBJ2-7
TGTGCCAGCAGACCCGTGGCCTCAGATACGCAGTATTTT	CASRPVASDTQYF	NA	NA	TRBV28	TRBJ2-3
TGTGCCAGCAGTTTAGGGACAGGGTGGGACTATGGCTACACCTTC	CASSLGTGWDYGYTF	many	TRBD1	TRBV12-3/TRBV12-4	TRBJ1-2
TGTGCCAGCAGTTTGGGGGCGACAGGCAATCAGCCCCAGCATTTT	CASSLGATGNQPQHF	many	NA	TRBV27	TRBJ1-5
TGTGCCAGCTCACCACCAAGACTAGGTGGAGAGACCCAGTACTTC	CASSPPRLGGETQYF	once	NA	TRBV18	TRBJ2-5
TGTGCCAGCAGTGATCGGACTAACTATGGCTACACCTTC	CASSDRTNYGYTF	many	NA	TRBV2	TRBJ1-2
TGCGCCAGCAGCCCGGCGGGGGGCAACGAGCAGTACTTC	CASSPAGGNEQYF	NA	TRBD2	TRBV4-1	TRBJ2-7
TGTGCCAGCAGTTACGGGGGCAGGGTATCGTTCCTCTATGGCTACACCTTC	CASSYGGRVSFLYGYTF	many	NA	TRBV6-5	TRBJ1-2
TGCAGTGCTAGAGATCGACAGGGAACCGGGGAGCTGTTTTTT	CSARDRQGTGELFF	NA	TRBD1	TRBV20-1	TRBJ2-2
TGTGCCAGCAGCCAAGCGAACGGACAACAATGGGGGGAGCTGTTTTTT	CASSQANGQQWGELFF	few	NA	TRBV14	TRBJ2-2
TGTGCCAGCAGGCAATGGGATTCGCCTTACGAGCAGTACTTC	CASRQWDSPYEQYF	many	NA	TRBV11-2	TRBJ2-7
TGTGCCAGCAGCTTAGGACAGACTAGCAATCAGCCCCAGCATTTT	CASSLGQTSNQPQHF	NA	NA	TRBV7-9	TRBJ1-5
TGTGCCAGCAGACGGGGGGGCGGCCTCACCCAGTACTTC	CASRRGGGLTQYF	many	TRBD2	TRBV12-3/TRBV12-4	TRBJ2-5
TGTGCCAGCAGTGACCGAGCCGGTATCGGGTGGCCTGGAAACACCATATATTTT	CASSDRAGIGWPGNTIYF	NA	NA	TRBV25-1	TRBJ1-3
TGTGCCAGTAGTATACGTGGCGGGAGTGTCAACGAGCAGTACTTC	CASSIRGGSVNEQYF	few	TRBD2	TRBV19	TRBJ2-7
TGTGCCAGTAGGGACCCCCTCCGGGACAGATCTAACTATGGCTACACCTTC	CASRDPLRDRSNYGYTF	few	TRBD1	TRBV19	TRBJ1-2
TGTGCCAGCAGCGTAGGGGGGAATGGGAGGGACGGCTACACCTTC	CASSVGGNGRDGYTF	few	NA	TRBV9	TRBJ1-2
TGTGCCAGCAGCTCAGAGACGACAGGGCAAATCGGGGAGCTGTTTTTT	CASSSETTGQIGELFF	NA	TRBD1	TRBV12-3/TRBV12-4	TRBJ2-2
TGTGCCAGCAGTTACTCAAAGGGGGCACTCACTGAAGCTTTCTTT	CASSYSKGALTEAFF	few	TRBD1	TRBV6-2/TRBV6-3	TRBJ1-1
TGCGCCAGCAGCTTCGGGGATCCCCTCTTCGAGCAGTACTTC	CASSFGDPLFEQYF	many	NA	TRBV5-1	TRBJ2-7
TGCGCCAGCAGCTTGTACGCGGGAATAGGCACCGGGGAGCTGTTTTTT	CASSLYAGIGTGELFF	many	NA	TRBV5-1	TRBJ2-2
TGTGCCACCTCTGGCCGATCTGAGCAGTTCTTC	CATSGRSEQFF	NA	NA	TRBV6-2/TRBV6-3	TRBJ2-1
TGTGCCAGCAGCTCTCAGGGGGCTGCCAATCAGCCCCAGCATTTT	CASSSQGAANQPQHF	many	TRBD1	TRBV7-2	TRBJ1-5
TGTGCCAGCAGTTTGGGGAGGCCGTATAGCAATCAGCCCCAGCATTTT	CASSLGRPYSNQPQHF	many	NA	TRBV28	TRBJ1-5
TGCGCCAGCAGCCAATCGGACAGGAATCAGCCCCAGCATTTT	CASSQSDRNQPQHF	NA	TRBD1	TRBV4-3	TRBJ1-5
TGTGCCAGCAGCTTAAGTCCGGAGGGACAGGGGACCTACGAGCAGTACTTC	CASSLSPEGQGTYEQYF	NA	TRBD1	TRBV7-2	TRBJ2-7
TGTGCCATCAGTGCGGGCAGGCGTCCGGACTATGGCTACACCTTC	CAISAGRRPDYGYTF	few	NA	TRBV10-3	TRBJ1-2
TGTGCCAGCAGCGCCCAGGGAGGGGTCTCCTATAATTCACCCCTCCACTTT	CASSAQGGVSYNSPLHF	NA	NA	TRBV9	TRBJ1-6
TGCGCCAGCAGCCAAGAAAGGGACAGCTACGAGCAGTACTTC	CASSQERDSYEQYF	NA	TRBD1	TRBV4-1	TRBJ2-7
TGTGCCAGCAGCTTAGTTCGGACAGGCACACAAAGAAACAATGAGCAGTTCTTC	CASSLVRTGTQRNNEQFF	once	TRBD1	TRBV11-2	TRBJ2-1
TGTGCCAGCAGTCCCGGGACTAGCGTCCCCTACGAGCAGTACTTC	CASSPGTSVPYEQYF	many	TRBD2	TRBV27	TRBJ2-7